This TCR beta chain was sequenced for a study of cytomegalovirus exposure and HLA in healthy donors. Study-level background: In a later analysis, the 100 to 150 validation repertoires were reported to have used the same platform as the 600 to 800 first-cohort repertoires.

The V and J ends lost 5 bases and 2 bases, in that order; junction bases with no gene match: 5. The CDR3 sequence is 16 residues long. Germline V gene lookup returns CDR1 SGHTA and CDR2 FQGTGA. TCRdb's table, derived via immunoSEQ multiplex PCR, lists solely in-frame clones and lacks some. The profile shows about 130,000 clones, 95% to 97% of them singletons. Separation from the roughly 600-subject first cohort characterized the 120-subject validation cohort, to which the donors belonged. Study observations and caveats: Cytomegalovirus-associated status was assigned to roughly 160 TCR beta chains.

A word on this clone: Antigen unknown.

Sequenced input: PBMCs. The chain has TRBV7-3 and TRBJ2-3, with TRBD2 matching 12 bases. This clonotype was obtained from a man between 18 and 29 years old in good health and CMV-seronegative. The CDR3 DNA reads TGTGCCAGCAGCCCCCGACTAGCGGGAGACACAGATACGCAGTATTTT. This translates into CASSPRLAGDTDTQYF.